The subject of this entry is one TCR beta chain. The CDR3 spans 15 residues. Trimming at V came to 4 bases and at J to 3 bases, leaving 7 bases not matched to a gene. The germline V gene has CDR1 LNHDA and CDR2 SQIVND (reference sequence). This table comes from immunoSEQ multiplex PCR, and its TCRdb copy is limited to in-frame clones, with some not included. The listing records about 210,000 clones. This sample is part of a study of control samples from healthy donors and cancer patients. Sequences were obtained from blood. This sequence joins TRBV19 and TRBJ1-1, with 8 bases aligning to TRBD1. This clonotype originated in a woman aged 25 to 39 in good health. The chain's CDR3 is CASSTLAGGYTEAFF. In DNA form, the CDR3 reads TGTGCCAGTAGTACCCTGGCAGGGGGCTACACTGAAGCTTTCTTT.